These 10 T cell receptor beta chains originate from one sample sequenced in a study of blood T cells in healthy people across ages. With a J-beta primer mix and a sample-barcoded 5' primer, a second PCR ran about 7 to 12 cycles. TCRdb reprocessed the 5' RACE reads via MiXCR and lists one record per CDR3 protein. The table has about a million distinct CDR3 sequences, 30% to 40% seen once. Sequencing was performed on blood. The source is a man between 18 and 29 years old in good health.

The sample holds a few counts of this clonotype. The chain carries TRBV10-3 and TRBJ2-5; perhaps D is TRBD1 or TRBD2 (5 bases each). Germline V gene data show CDR1 as ENHRY and CDR2 as SYGVKD. The ends were cut back, 4 bases at V and 6 bases at J, with 18 bases in the middle. CDR3 length: 15 amino acids. The CDR3 bases are TGTGCCATCAGTGGAGGGGCAGGGTATGAAAAGACCCAGTACTTC. Its protein product is CAISGGAGYEKTQYF.

This clonotype has a handful of counts. The rearrangement joins TRBV4-3 to TRBJ1-6; D not certain. V was clipped by 1 base and J by 5 bases, with 6 bases between them. The germline V gene encodes CDR1 LGHNA and CDR2 YSLEER. The CDR3 has 14 residues. CDR3 bases: TGCGCCAGCAGCCAAGTCACAGATAATTCACCCCTCCACTTT. Its protein product is CASSQVTDNSPLHF.

This clonotype was counted between two and nine times. This chain connects TRBV2 to TRBJ1-5; perhaps TRBD1 as D (5 bases). V was clipped by 0 bases and J by 1 base, with 7 bases between them. The CDR3 runs 15 residues. The V gene's germline CDR1 is SNHLY and CDR2 FYNNEI. The CDR3, as DNA: TGTGCCAGCAGTGAAGCCCCAGGGAGCAATCAGCCCCAGCATTTT. Protein product: CASSEAPGSNQPQHF.

This clonotype was observed a few times. V is TRBV6-1 and J is TRBJ1-2; weak D call: TRBD1 (6 bases). The germline V and J ends were trimmed by 3 bases and 3 bases, with 8 bases remaining between them. In germline, CDR1 is MNHNS, CDR2 SASEGT. CDR3 length: 13 amino acids. CDR3 sequence: CASSDSGDYGYTF. DNA for the CDR3: TGTGCCAGCAGTGATTCAGGGGACTATGGCTACACCTTC.

This clonotype was detected only a few times. The gene calls are TRBV29-1 and TRBJ1-2, with D unresolved. Germline CDR1 is SQVTM and CDR2 is ANQGSEA. The ends were cut back, 2 bases at V and 0 bases at J, with 7 bases in the middle. The CDR3 contains 13 residues. The CDR3 loop is CSVETRANYGYTF. The CDR3 DNA is TGCAGCGTTGAAACCAGAGCTAACTATGGCTACACCTTC.

Concerning this clonotype itself: Relative to the germline gene, one junction end is altered; a read error may explain this. V is TRBV20-1 and J is TRBJ1-2, with a possible D match to TRBD1 (6 bases). Per the germline V gene, CDR1 is DFQATT and CDR2 is SNEGSKA (reference sequence). The CDR3 extends over 13 amino acids. The CDR3 protein is CSTRDRGPYGYTF. CDR3 coding DNA: TGCAGTACTAGAGATCGGGGGCCATATGGCTACACCTTC.

J is TRBJ1-1 and V is TRBV12-3 or TRBV12-4, with D hard to call. The CDR3 has 15 amino acids. Trimming removed 5 bases at V and 5 bases at J, with 18 bases between. The CDR3 spells CASSNRPSLGTEAFF. DNA of the CDR3: TGTGCCAGCAGTAATCGGCCCTCCTTGGGGACTGAAGCTTTCTTT.

The chain couples TRBV5-1 to TRBJ2-5; D possibly uses TRBD1 or TRBD2 (5 bases each). The J call may be faulty, since TRBJ2-7 better matches the DNA end. This CDR3 has 16 residues. CDR1 is SGHRS and CDR2 is YFSETQ in the germline V gene. This chain's CDR3 is CASSLGGTKGSYEQYF. The CDR3 DNA reads TGCGCCAGCAGCTTGGGGGGGACCAAGGGGAGTTACGAGCAGTACTTC.

The count of this clonotype is one. This chain connects TRBV5-6 to TRBJ1-1, with 10 nucleotides matching TRBD1. This CDR3 spans 16 amino acids. The V gene's germline CDR1 is SGHDT and CDR2 YYEEEE. V lost 2 bases, J lost 0 bases, and 4 bases stayed unmatched. CDR3 protein: CASSFLDRGVNTEAFF. CDR3 nucleotides: TGTGCCAGCAGCTTCCTGGACAGGGGGGTGAACACTGAAGCTTTCTTT. The entire variable domain, with the rest obtained from reference TRBV5-6 and TRBJ1-1, is as follows: DAGVTQSPTHLIKTRGQQVTLRCSPKSGHDTVSWYQQALGQGPQFIFQYYEEEERQRGNFPDRFSGHQFPNYSSELNVNALLLGDSALYLCASSFLDRGVNTEAFFGQGTRLTVV.

The J gene is TRBJ1-2, the V gene TRBV7-9, with D uncertain. CDR3 length equals 16 residues. Trimming stripped 5 bases from V and 3 bases from J, with 19 bases between. Germline CDR1 and CDR2: SEHNR and FQNEAQ (reference sequence). Written as DNA, the CDR3 is TGTGCCAGCAGCCGCCAACCTACGACCCGAGACTATGGCTACACCTTC. It is translated as CASSRQPTTRDYGYTF.